A selection of T cell receptor beta chains follows, all from one sample in a study of beta chain features in type 1 diabetes. Clones were sequenced by immunoSEQ multiplex PCR, and TCRdb holds only the in-frame ones, with some missing. Of roughly 330,000 clones listed, approximately 11% are singletons. The material sequenced was naive CD4+ T cells from blood. The receptors were sampled from a woman in her twenties or thirties in good health. CDR3s leave out the opening cysteine and the closing phenylalanine or tryptophan. A D gene is named only where the DNA matches it firmly.

TRBJ2-6,TRBD2,TRBV6-1,ASSGPGTSGSSAGANVLT
TRBJ1-5,.,TRBV5-6,ASSLRIGDQPQH
TRBJ2-7,.,TRBV9,ASSNGVKYEQY
TRBJ2-7,.,TRBV5-4,ASSPGGTSYEQY
TRBJ2-5,.,TRBV5-1,ASRGAGGQETQY
TRBJ2-1,TRBD2,TRBV29-1,SVESTGGLDEQF
TRBJ1-3,.,TRBV30,AWGTGNLGVRSGNTIY
TRBJ2-1,TRBD2,TRBV27,ASSPPGLRRNEQF
TRBJ2-1,TRBD2,TRBV18,ASSPVAGVYNEQF
TRBJ2-1,TRBD2,TRBV7-2,ASRHTSGEQF
TRBJ2-5,TRBD2,TRBV10-3,AISATSGGGQETQY
TRBJ1-2,.,TRBV7-9,ASSQSLGLLGYT
TRBJ2-7,.,TRBV7-3,ASSLRAGRDYEQY
TRBJ1-1,.,TRBV7-3,ASKRRAMNTEAF
TRBJ2-7,.,TRBV4-3,ASSQGGVGSSYEQY
TRBJ2-6,.,TRBV6-4,ASSVGVWANVLT
TRBJ2-1,TRBD2,TRBV7-9,ASSPGLAGYNEQF
TRBJ2-1,.,TRBV19,ASSILYNEQF
TRBJ2-1,TRBD1,TRBV9,ASSVAGQNLEQF
TRBJ2-4,TRBD1,TRBV15,ATSRPEGAGTAKNIQY
TRBJ2-3,.,TRBV7-3,ASSIGTSTDTQY
TRBJ2-7,TRBD2,TRBV19,ASSIWASGRFNEQY
TRBJ2-7,TRBD2,TRBV11-1,ASSGRTSAYEQY
TRBJ2-1,.,TRBV7-3,ASSSRAYNEQF
TRBJ2-1,.,TRBV30,AFGGRTYNEQF
TRBJ2-5,TRBD1,TRBV7-8,ASRLTATGGETQY
TRBJ1-2,.,TRBV4-3,ASSQDYGGGYT
TRBJ1-2,.,TRBV30,AWSVYQGLGYT
TRBJ2-3,.,TRBV5-1,ASSLGSGFSDTQY
TRBJ2-7,.,TRBV7-8,ASSLNSGYEQY
TRBJ1-4,.,TRBV28,ASRTANEKLF
TRBJ1-5,.,TRBV6-6,ASIPRGGMAQH
TRBJ2-3,.,TRBV7-3,ASSEGLGDTDTQY
TRBJ2-1,TRBD1,TRBV28,ASSSPGQTYNEQF
TRBJ2-6,.,TRBV29-1,SVEKASPVSGANVLT
TRBJ2-3,.,TRBV4-3,ASSQDRVTDTQY
TRBJ1-5,.,TRBV9,ASSVAGGLNQPQH
TRBJ1-1,.,TRBV5-1,ASSLNAGSTEAF
TRBJ2-3,.,TRBV6-4,ASSLDSRTDTQY
TRBJ2-2,.,TRBV7-3,ASSRETGELF
TRBJ1-1,TRBD1,TRBV6-1,ASSVLQGDTEAF
TRBJ1-4,.,TRBV7-2,ASSLTGRVGEKLF